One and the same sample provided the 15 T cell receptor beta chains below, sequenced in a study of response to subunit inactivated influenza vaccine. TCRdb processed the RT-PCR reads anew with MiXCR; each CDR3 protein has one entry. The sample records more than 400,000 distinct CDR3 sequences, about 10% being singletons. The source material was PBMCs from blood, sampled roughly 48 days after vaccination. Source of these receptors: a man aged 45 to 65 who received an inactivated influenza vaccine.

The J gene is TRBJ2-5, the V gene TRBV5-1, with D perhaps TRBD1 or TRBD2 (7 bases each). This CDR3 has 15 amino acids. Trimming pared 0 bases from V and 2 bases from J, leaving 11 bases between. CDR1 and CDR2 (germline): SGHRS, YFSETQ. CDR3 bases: TGCGCCAGCAGCTTGGAAGCGGGACAGCAAGAGACCCAGTACTTC. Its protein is CASSLEAGQQETQYF.

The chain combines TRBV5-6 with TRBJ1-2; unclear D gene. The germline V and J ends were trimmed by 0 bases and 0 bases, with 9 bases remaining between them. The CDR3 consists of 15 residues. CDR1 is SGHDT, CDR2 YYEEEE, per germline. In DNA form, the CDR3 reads TGTGCCAGCAGCTTGGTCGACGGAGCTAACTATGGCTACACCTTC. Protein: CASSLVDGANYGYTF. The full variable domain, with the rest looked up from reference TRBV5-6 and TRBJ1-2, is DAGVTQSPTHLIKTRGQQVTLRCSPKSGHDTVSWYQQALGQGPQFIFQYYEEEERQRGNFPDRFSGHQFPNYSSELNVNALLLGDSALYLCASSLVDGANYGYTFGSGTRLTVV.

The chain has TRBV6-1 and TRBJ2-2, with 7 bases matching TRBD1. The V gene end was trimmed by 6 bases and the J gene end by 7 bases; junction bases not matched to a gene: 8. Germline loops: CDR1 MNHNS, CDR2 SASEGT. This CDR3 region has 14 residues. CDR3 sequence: CASRKGAQGGELFF. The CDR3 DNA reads TGTGCCAGCAGGAAGGGGGCGCAGGGCGGGGAGCTGTTTTTT.

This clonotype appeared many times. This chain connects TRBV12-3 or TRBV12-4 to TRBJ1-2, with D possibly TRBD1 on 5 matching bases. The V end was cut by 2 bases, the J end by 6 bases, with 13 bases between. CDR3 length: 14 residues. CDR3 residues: CASSLSAGRHGYTF. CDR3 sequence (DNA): TGTGCCAGCAGTTTAAGCGCAGGGAGGCATGGCTACACCTTC.

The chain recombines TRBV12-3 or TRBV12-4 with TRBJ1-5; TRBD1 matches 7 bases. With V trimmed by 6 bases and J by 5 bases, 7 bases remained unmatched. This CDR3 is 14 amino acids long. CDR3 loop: CASSLGTVHQPQHF. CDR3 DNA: TGTGCCAGCAGCCTAGGGACAGTCCATCAGCCCCAGCATTTT.

Here the CDR3 reads CASSQDSLIQETQYF. CDR3 in DNA: TGTGCCAGCAGCCAAGATAGCCTGATCCAAGAGACCCAGTACTTC. This rearrangement joins TRBV3-1 to TRBJ2-5; D unclear. The CDR3 has 15 residues. Germline assignment: CDR1 LGHDT and CDR2 YNNKEL (reference sequence). Deletions cut 0 bases from V and 1 base from J, with 9 bases between.

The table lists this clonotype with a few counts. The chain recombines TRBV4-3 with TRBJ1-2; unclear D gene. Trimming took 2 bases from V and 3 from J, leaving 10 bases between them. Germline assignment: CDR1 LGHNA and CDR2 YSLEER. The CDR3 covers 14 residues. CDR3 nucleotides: TGCGCCAGCAGCCAACTGTCACCGGACTATGGCTACACCTTC. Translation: CASSQLSPDYGYTF.

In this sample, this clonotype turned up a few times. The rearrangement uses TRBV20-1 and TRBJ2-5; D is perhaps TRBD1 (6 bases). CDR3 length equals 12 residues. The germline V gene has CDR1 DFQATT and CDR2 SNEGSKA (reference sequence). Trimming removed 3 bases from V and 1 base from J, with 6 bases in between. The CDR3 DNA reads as TGCAGTGCTAGGGACAGCCAAGAGACCCAGTACTTC. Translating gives CSARDSQETQYF.

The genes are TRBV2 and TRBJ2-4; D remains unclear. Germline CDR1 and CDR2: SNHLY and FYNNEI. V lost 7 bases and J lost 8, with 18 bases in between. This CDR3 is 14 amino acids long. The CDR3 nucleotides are TGTGCCAGCAACGGGTTCCGATCGGTAGACATTCAGTACTTC. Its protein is CASNGFRSVDIQYF. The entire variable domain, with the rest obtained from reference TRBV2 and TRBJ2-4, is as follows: EPEVTQTPSHQVTQMGQEVILRCVPISNHLYFYWYRQILGQKVEFLVSFYNNEISEKSEIFDDQFSVERPDGSNFTLKIRSTKLEDSAMYFCASNGFRSVDIQYFGAGTRLSVL.

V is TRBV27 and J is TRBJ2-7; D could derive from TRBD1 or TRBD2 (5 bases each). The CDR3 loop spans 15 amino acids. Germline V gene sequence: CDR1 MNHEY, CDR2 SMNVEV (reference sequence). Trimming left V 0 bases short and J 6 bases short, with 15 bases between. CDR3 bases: TGTGCCAGCAGTTTATCTACCTCCGGGGCCTCCGAGCAGTACTTC. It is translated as CASSLSTSGASEQYF.

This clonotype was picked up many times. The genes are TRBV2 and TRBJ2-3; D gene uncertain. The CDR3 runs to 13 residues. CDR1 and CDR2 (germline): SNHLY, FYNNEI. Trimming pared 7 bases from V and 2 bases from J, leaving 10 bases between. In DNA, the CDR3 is TGTGCCAGCAATGGACCATTCACAGATACGCAGTATTTT. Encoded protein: CASNGPFTDTQYF. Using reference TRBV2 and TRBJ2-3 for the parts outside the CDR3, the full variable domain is EPEVTQTPSHQVTQMGQEVILRCVPISNHLYFYWYRQILGQKVEFLVSFYNNEISEKSEIFDDQFSVERPDGSNFTLKIRSTKLEDSAMYFCASNGPFTDTQYFGPGTRLTVL.

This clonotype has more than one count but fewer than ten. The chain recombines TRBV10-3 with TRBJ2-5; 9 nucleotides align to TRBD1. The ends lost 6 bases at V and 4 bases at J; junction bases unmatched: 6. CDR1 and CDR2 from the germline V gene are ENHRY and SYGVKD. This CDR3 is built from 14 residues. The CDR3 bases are TGTGCCATCAGGACTACAGGGGGCCGAGAGACCCAGTACTTC. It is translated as CAIRTTGGRETQYF.

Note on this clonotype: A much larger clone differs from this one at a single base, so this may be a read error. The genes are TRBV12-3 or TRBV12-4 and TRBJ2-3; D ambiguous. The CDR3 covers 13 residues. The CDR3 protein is CARSLMDTDTQYF. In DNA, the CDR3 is TGTGCCCGCAGTTTAATGGACACAGATACGCAGTATTTT.

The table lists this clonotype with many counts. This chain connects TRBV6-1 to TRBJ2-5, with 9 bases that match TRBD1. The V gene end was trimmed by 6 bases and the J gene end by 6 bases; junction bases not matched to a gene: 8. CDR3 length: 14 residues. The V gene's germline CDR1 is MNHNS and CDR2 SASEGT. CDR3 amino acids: CASRGQGMVKTQYF. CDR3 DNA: TGTGCCAGCAGAGGACAGGGGATGGTGAAGACCCAGTACTTC.

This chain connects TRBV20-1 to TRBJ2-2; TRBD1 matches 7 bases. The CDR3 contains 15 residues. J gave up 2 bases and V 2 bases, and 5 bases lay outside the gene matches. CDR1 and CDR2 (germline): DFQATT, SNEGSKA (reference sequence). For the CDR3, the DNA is TGCAGTGCTAGAACCGGGACAGTAAACACCGGGGAGCTGTTTTTT. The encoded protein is CSARTGTVNTGELFF.